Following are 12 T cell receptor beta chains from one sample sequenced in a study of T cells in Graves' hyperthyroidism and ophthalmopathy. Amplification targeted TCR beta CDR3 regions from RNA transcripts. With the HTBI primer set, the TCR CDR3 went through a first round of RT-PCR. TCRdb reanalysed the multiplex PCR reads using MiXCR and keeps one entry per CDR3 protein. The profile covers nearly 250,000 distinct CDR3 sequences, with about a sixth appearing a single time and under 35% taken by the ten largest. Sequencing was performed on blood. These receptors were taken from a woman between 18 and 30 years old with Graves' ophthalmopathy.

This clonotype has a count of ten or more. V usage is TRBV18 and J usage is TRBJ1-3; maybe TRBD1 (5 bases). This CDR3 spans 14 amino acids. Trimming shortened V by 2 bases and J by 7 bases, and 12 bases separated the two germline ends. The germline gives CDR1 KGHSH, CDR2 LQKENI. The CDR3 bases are TGTGCCAGCTCACCAGTACCGGGACCCAACACCATATATTTT. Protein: CASSPVPGPNTIYF.

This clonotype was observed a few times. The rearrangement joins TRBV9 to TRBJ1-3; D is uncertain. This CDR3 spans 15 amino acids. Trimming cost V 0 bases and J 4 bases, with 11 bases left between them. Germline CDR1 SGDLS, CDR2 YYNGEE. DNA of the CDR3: TGTGCCAGCAGCGTAGGTGAGGAGTCGGGAAACACCATATATTTT. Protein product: CASSVGEESGNTIYF.

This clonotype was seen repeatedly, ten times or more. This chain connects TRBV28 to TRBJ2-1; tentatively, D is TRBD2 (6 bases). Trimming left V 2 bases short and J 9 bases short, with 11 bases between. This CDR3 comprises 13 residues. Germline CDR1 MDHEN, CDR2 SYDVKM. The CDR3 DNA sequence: TGTGCCAGCAGTTTAGGGGGGAGAGGTGAGCAGTTCTTC. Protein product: CASSLGGRGEQFF. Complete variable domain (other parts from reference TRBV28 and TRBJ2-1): DVKVTQSSRYLVKRTGEKVFLECVQDMDHENMFWYRQDPGLGLRLIYFSYDVKMKEKGDIPEGYSVSREKKERFSLILESASTNQTSMYLCASSLGGRGEQFFGPGTRLTVL.

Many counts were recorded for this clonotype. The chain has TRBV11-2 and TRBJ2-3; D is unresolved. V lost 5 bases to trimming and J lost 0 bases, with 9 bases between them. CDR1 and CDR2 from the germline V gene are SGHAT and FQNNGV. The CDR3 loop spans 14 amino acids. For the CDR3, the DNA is TGTGCCAGCAGCGTCTCTCCTAGCACAGATACGCAGTATTTT. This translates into CASSVSPSTDTQYF.

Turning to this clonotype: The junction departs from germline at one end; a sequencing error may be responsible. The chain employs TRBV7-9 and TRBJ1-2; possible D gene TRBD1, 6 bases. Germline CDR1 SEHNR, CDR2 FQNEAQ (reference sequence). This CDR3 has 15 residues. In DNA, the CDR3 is TGTGCCACCAGCAGCGGTCAGGGGCGATTCTATGGCTACACCTTC. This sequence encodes CATSSGQGRFYGYTF.

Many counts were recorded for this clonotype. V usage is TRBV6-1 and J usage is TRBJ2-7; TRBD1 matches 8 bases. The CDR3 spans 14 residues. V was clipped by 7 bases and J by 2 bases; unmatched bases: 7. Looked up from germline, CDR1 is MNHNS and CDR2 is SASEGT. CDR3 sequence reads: CASNAGTGTYEQYF. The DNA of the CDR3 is TGTGCCAGCAACGCCGGGACAGGAACCTACGAGCAGTACTTC.

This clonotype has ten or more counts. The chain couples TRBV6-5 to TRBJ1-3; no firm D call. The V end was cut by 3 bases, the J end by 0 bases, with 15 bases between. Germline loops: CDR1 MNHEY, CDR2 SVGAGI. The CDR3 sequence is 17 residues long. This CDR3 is CASSYASARVSGNTIYF. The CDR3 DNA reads TGTGCCAGCAGTTATGCCAGCGCTAGAGTCTCTGGAAACACCATATATTTT.

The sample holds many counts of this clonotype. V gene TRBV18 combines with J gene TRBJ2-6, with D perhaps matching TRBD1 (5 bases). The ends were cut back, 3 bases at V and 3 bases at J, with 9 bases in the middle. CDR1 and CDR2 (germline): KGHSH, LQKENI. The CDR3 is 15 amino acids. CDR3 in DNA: TGTGCCAGCTCACCGTCCCAGGGTGGGGCCAACGTCCTGACTTTC. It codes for CASSPSQGGANVLTF.

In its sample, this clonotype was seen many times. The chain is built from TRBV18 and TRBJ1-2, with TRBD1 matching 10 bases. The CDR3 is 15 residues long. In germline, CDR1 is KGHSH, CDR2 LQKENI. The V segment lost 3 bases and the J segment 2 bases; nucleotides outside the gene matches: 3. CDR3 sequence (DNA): TGTGCCAGCTCACCTGGGACAGGGGAAAACTATGGCTACACCTTC. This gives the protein CASSPGTGENYGYTF.

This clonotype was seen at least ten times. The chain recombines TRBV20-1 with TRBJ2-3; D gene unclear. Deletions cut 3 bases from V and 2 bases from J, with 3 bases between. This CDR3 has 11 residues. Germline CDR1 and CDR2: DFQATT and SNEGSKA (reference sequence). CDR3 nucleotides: TGCAGTGCTAGGTACACAGATACGCAGTATTTT. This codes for CSARYTDTQYF.

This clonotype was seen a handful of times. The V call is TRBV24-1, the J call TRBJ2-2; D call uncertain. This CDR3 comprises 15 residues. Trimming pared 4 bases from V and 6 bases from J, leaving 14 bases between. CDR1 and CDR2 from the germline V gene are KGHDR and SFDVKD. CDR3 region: CATSDPTETPGELFF. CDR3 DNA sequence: TGTGCCACCAGTGACCCTACCGAGACCCCCGGGGAGCTGTTTTTT.

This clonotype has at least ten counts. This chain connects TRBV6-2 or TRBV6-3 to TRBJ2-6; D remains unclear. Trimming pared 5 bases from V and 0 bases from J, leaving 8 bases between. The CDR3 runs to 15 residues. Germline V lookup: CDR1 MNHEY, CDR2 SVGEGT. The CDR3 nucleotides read TGTGCCAGCAGTACCCCTTCCTCTGGGGCCAACGTCCTGACTTTC. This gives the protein CASSTPSSGANVLTF.